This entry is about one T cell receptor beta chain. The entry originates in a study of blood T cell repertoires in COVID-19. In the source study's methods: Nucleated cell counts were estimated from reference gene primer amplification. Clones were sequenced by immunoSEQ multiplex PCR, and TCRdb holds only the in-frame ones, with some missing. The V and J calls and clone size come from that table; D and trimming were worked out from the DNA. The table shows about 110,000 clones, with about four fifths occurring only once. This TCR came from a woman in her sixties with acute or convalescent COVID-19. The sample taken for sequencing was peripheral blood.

The CDR3 nucleotides are TGTGCCAGCAGCCTGGCTCGAAACGCACAGTATTTT. It encodes CASSLARNAQYF. V and J are TRBV28 and TRBJ2-3; D is uncertain. The V gene's germline CDR1 is MDHEN and CDR2 SYDVKM. Trimming removed 6 bases from V and 12 bases from J, with 16 bases in between. CDR3 length: 12 residues.